These 5 T cell receptor beta chains were all obtained from the same sample, sequenced in a study of blood T cell repertoires in COVID-19 (dated by TCRdb to about 2020). Library method: the immunoSEQ multiplex PCR assay. As stored in TCRdb, this immuneACCESS dataset retains in-frame rearrangements with V and J assigned. A fraction of the clones does not appear; measured against another copy, unresolved V genes explain less than half of the discrepancy, and the remainder lacks a known reason. This sample is represented by over 130,000 clones; around 80% of them were singletons. The ten largest clones add up to under 2% of the sample. Source material: PBMCs or T cells enriched from blood (not recorded which). Receptors were obtained from a woman in her late teens or twenties who had been exposed to COVID-19.

In its sample, this clone was seen a few times. This sequence joins TRBV9 and TRBJ1-2; 11 positions match TRBD1. V lost 2 bases to trimming and J lost 8 bases; unmatched junction nucleotides: 8. The germline CDR1 and CDR2 sequences are SGDLS and YYNGEE. The CDR3 is 15 residues long. The CDR3 region is CASSVDGQGASGYTF. CDR3 coding DNA: TGTGCCAGCAGCGTCGACGGACAGGGGGCGAGCGGCTACACCTTC. The full variable domain, completed using reference TRBV9 and TRBJ1-2, is DSGVTQTPKHLITATGQRVTLRCSPRSGDLSVYWYQQSLDQGLQFLIQYYNGEERAKGNILERFSAQQFPDLHSELNLSSLELGDSALYFCASSVDGQGASGYTFGSGTRLTVV.

This clone was recorded a few times. The V and J genes are TRBV18 and TRBJ1-3; TRBD1 is a possible D gene (5 bases). V was trimmed by 2 bases and J by 0 bases, leaving 11 bases between them. The germline CDR1 and CDR2 sequences are KGHSH and LQKENI. The CDR3 runs 16 residues. Here the CDR3 reads CASSPSAGLSGNTIYF. CDR3 nucleotide sequence: TGTGCCAGCTCACCATCAGCGGGACTCTCTGGAAACACCATATATTTT.

V is TRBV7-9 and J is TRBJ2-5, with a possible D match to TRBD2 (5 bases). CDR1 SEHNR and CDR2 FQNEAQ come from the germline V gene (reference sequence). V dropped 4 bases and J dropped 5 bases, with 14 bases sitting between them. This CDR3 contains 14 residues. The CDR3 loop reads CASSWSESGETQYF. The DNA of the CDR3 is TGTGCCAGCAGCTGGTCAGAATCGGGGGAGACCCAGTACTTC.

The chain is built from TRBV6-2 or TRBV6-3 and TRBJ2-5; 9 bases align to TRBD2. Germline lookup yields CDR1 MNHEY and CDR2 SVGEGT. This CDR3 is built from 17 residues. V dropped 5 bases and J dropped 4; count of bases not matched to a gene: 14. In DNA form, the CDR3 reads TGTGCCAGCAGTACCTTTAGGGCGGGAGGGGATCGAGAGACCCAGTACTTC. Residues: CASSTFRAGGDRETQYF.

This clone was picked up one time. The chain combines TRBV9 with TRBJ2-2; TRBD1 aligns across 7 bases. CDR1 and CDR2 (germline): SGDLS, YYNGEE. The CDR3 spans 16 residues. The V segment lost 0 bases and the J segment 4 bases; nucleotides outside the gene matches: 6. CDR3 residues: CASSVGKGAGTGELFF. CDR3 DNA: TGTGCCAGCAGCGTAGGAAAGGGGGCGGGCACCGGGGAGCTGTTTTTT.